What follows are 14 T cell receptor beta chains derived from one specimen sequenced in a study of PD-1 blockade in classical Hodgkin lymphoma. Each patient experienced a relapse that followed autologous stem cell transplantation, and brentuximab vedotin exposure varied. TCRdb's copy holds only in-frame clones and misses some; the assay was immunoSEQ multiplex PCR. The sample has under 65,000 clones; 75% to 90% are singletons. The starting material was peripheral blood mononuclear cells (PBMCs), obtained at baseline. These receptors were taken from a human donor with classical Hodgkin lymphoma.

This chain connects TRBV5-1 to TRBJ2-1; D is ambiguous. The V end lost 0 bases, the J end lost 3 bases, and 7 bases lay between the germline ends. The CDR3 is 14 amino acids. Germline values: CDR1 SGHRS, CDR2 YFSETQ. In nucleotides, the CDR3 is TGCGCCAGCAGCTTGGCGGGTCTCTACAATGAGCAGTTCTTC. Amino acid sequence: CASSLAGLYNEQFF. Looking up the rest from reference TRBV5-1 and TRBJ2-1 gives the full variable domain: KAGVTQTPRYLIKTRGQQVTLSCSPISGHRSVSWYQQTPGQGLQFLFEYFSETQRNKGNFPGRFSGRQFSNSRSEMNVSTLELGDSALYLCASSLAGLYNEQFFGPGTRLTVL.

The gene calls are TRBV27 and TRBJ1-6, with D maybe TRBD1 (5 bases). The V end was cut by 8 bases, the J end by 4 bases, with 12 bases between. The V gene's germline CDR1 is MNHEY and CDR2 SMNVEV (reference sequence). CDR3 length: 14 residues. The CDR3 bases are TGTGCCAGCGGGCAGGGATCTTATAATTCACCCCTCCACTTT. This codes for CASGQGSYNSPLHF.

This chain connects TRBV30 to TRBJ2-3; weak D call: TRBD1 (6 bases). V lost 2 bases and J lost 4, with 13 bases in between. Germline lookup yields CDR1 GTSNPN and CDR2 SVGIG (reference sequence). The CDR3 is made up of 14 amino acids. The CDR3 nucleotides are TGTGCCTGGAGTCCCAGGGGACGGGCAGATACGCAGTATTTT. Protein product: CAWSPRGRADTQYF.

The V and J genes are TRBV5-4 and TRBJ2-3, with 10 bases lining up with TRBD2. Unmatched junction bases numbered 14, after V lost 4 bases and J lost 12 bases. The CDR3 loop spans 15 amino acids. The germline V gene encodes CDR1 SGHNT and CDR2 YYREEE (reference sequence). This chain's CDR3 is CASSLPSGGPVSQYF. The CDR3 DNA sequence: TGTGCCAGCAGCCTACCTAGCGGGGGCCCCGTTTCCCAGTATTTT.

The chain carries TRBV7-9 and TRBJ1-2; D remains unclear. This CDR3 has 14 amino acids. Germline CDR1 reads SEHNR; CDR2 reads FQNEAQ (reference sequence). Trimming stripped 3 bases from V and 6 bases from J, with 14 bases between. The CDR3 DNA is TGTGCCAGCAGCTTTAGTACAGACTCACATGGCTACACCTTC. Amino acid sequence: CASSFSTDSHGYTF.

The chain carries TRBV5-4 and TRBJ2-5; D is unresolved. The V and J ends lost 0 bases and 5 bases respectively, with 8 bases between them. This CDR3 comprises 13 residues. Per the germline V gene, CDR1 is SGHNT and CDR2 is YYREEE (reference sequence). The CDR3 bases are TGTGCCAGCAGCTTGGACTCGCTGGAGACCCAGTACTTC. Amino acid sequence: CASSLDSLETQYF. Supplemented by reference TRBV5-4 and TRBJ2-5, the full variable domain reads ETGVTQSPTHLIKTRGQQVTLRCSSQSGHNTVSWYQQALGQGPQFIFQYYREEENGRGNFPPRFSGLQFPNYSSELNVNALELDDSALYLCASSLDSLETQYFGPGTRLLVL.

The CDR3 loop is CAFTIGGYNQPQHF. DNA for the CDR3: TGTGCCTTTACCATCGGGGGCTACAATCAGCCCCAGCATTTT. This chain joins TRBV30 and TRBJ1-5; TRBD1 might be the D (6 bases). Deletions cut 7 bases from V and 3 bases from J, with 16 bases between. Germline CDR1 and CDR2: GTSNPN and SVGIG (reference sequence). The CDR3 consists of 14 residues.

The rearrangement links TRBV7-6 to TRBJ1-5, with 8 bases fitting TRBD1. CDR1 is SGHVS, CDR2 FNYEAQ, per germline. V was clipped by 2 bases and J by 5 bases; unmatched bases: 14. The CDR3 contains 18 residues. The CDR3 reads CASSLYLMDRANYQPQHF. As DNA, the CDR3 is TGTGCCAGCAGCTTATATCTGATGGACAGGGCAAATTATCAGCCCCAGCATTTT.

This clone was recorded a few times. This rearrangement joins TRBV29-1 to TRBJ1-1; no definite D call. Germline CDR1 and CDR2: SQVTM and ANQGSEA. This CDR3 has 11 residues. V lost 4 bases to trimming and J lost 10 bases, with 13 bases between them. CDR3: CSVVGREGAFF. The CDR3 nucleotides read TGCAGCGTTGTTGGGCGTGAAGGAGCTTTCTTT. The full variable domain, its missing parts supplied by reference TRBV29-1 and TRBJ1-1, is SAVISQKPSRDICQRGTSLTIQCQVDSQVTMMFWYRQQPGQSLTLIATANQGSEATYESGFVIDKFPISRPNLTFSTLTVSNMSPEDSSIYLCSVVGREGAFFGQGTRLTVV.

This chain joins TRBV19 and TRBJ2-1, with 7 bases identical to TRBD1. The CDR3 is made up of 13 amino acids. With V trimmed by 4 bases and J by 9 bases, 6 bases remained unmatched. The germline V gene encodes CDR1 LNHDA and CDR2 SQIVND (reference sequence). CDR3 sequence reads: CASSTLNRGEQFF. CDR3 bases: TGTGCCAGTAGTACCCTCAACAGGGGTGAGCAGTTCTTC.

This clone was counted a single time. The chain combines TRBV5-1 with TRBJ2-5; 7 nucleotides match TRBD1. After removal of 0 bases from V and 0 bases from J, the junction contained 11 bases not matched to a gene. The length of the CDR3 is 18 residues. Per the germline V gene, CDR1 is SGHRS and CDR2 is YFSETQ. Written as DNA, the CDR3 is TGCGCCAGCAGCTTGGGTACATATAACAGGGGCTACCAAGAGACCCAGTACTTC. This translates into CASSLGTYNRGYQETQYF.

This chain connects TRBV4-1 to TRBJ2-1, with TRBD2 identical over 14 bases. Germline V lookup: CDR1 MGHRA, CDR2 YSYEKL. V lost 1 base and J lost 4; bases outside the gene matches: 3. The CDR3 is 17 amino acids. For the CDR3, the DNA is TGCGCCAGCAGCCAAGGGACTAGCGGGGGGCTTTACAATGAGCAGTTCTTC. Its translation is CASSQGTSGGLYNEQFF.

This clone is a singleton in its sample. This sequence joins TRBV7-9 and TRBJ1-2, with a weak D call TRBD1 (5 bases). Germline CDR1 and CDR2: SEHNR and FQNEAQ (reference sequence). V was cut by 5 bases and J by 0 bases, with 10 bases left in between. This CDR3 has 14 residues. As DNA, the CDR3 is TGTGCCAGCAGCACACGACAGTCTAACTATGGCTACACCTTC. Amino acids: CASSTRQSNYGYTF.

V usage is TRBV29-1 and J usage is TRBJ2-1; D gene unclear. CDR1 is SQVTM, CDR2 ANQGSEA, per germline. V lost 6 bases and J lost 5, with 5 bases in between. This CDR3 contains 10 residues. The CDR3 reads CSVGNNEQFF. CDR3 coding DNA: TGCAGCGTGGGAAACAATGAGCAGTTCTTC.